A single sample is the source of the 14 T cell receptor beta chains below, sequenced in a study of response to subunit inactivated influenza vaccine. TCRdb redid the calling of the RT-PCR reads with MiXCR, one entry per CDR3 protein. Of over 300,000 distinct CDR3 sequences listed, 21% are singletons. Sequencing was performed on PBMCs from blood, taken less than 22 months after vaccination. The receptor source for this set is a man aged 50-75 years who received an inactivated influenza vaccine.

The rearrangement links TRBV10-1 to TRBJ2-3; the match to TRBD2 covers 8 bases. J lost 4 bases, V lost 7 bases, and 7 bases had no gene match. This CDR3 spans 14 amino acids. Germline values: CDR1 WNHNN, CDR2 SYGVQD (reference sequence). Here the CDR3 reads CASKAGTSADTQYF. In DNA form, the CDR3 reads TGCGCCAGCAAGGCCGGGACTAGTGCAGATACGCAGTATTTT.

This clonotype was observed at least ten times. The rearrangement links TRBV7-2 to TRBJ1-1, with 7 bases fitting TRBD1. The CDR3 covers 14 residues. Germline loops: CDR1 SGHTA, CDR2 FQGNSA. The trim removed 6 bases at V and 4 bases at J, leaving 8 bases unmatched. Here the CDR3 reads CASRQSQGGTEAFF. CDR3 sequence (DNA): TGTGCCAGCAGGCAAAGTCAGGGGGGCACTGAAGCTTTCTTT.

The rearrangement joins TRBV11-1 to TRBJ2-2; maybe TRBD1 (6 bases). Looked up from germline, CDR1 is SGHAT and CDR2 is FQDESV (reference sequence). The CDR3 has 15 residues. Trimming took off 6 bases at V and 2 bases at J, with 13 bases between the two ends. The CDR3 region has the DNA TGTGCCAGCAGAGAACCGGGACACAACACCGGGGAGCTGTTTTTT. This codes for CASREPGHNTGELFF.

The chain is built from TRBV6-2 or TRBV6-3 and TRBJ2-5; 9 nucleotides agree with TRBD2. The germline CDR1 and CDR2 sequences are MNHEY and SVGEGT. The trim removed 0 bases at V and 6 bases at J, leaving 14 bases unmatched. CDR3 length: 18 residues. Written as DNA, the CDR3 is TGTGCCAGCAGTTACTCGATAATCGCTAGCGGGGACTATAAGACCCAGTACTTC. The encoded protein is CASSYSIIASGDYKTQYF.

The V call is TRBV20-1, the J call TRBJ1-5; D ambiguous. V was pared by 3 bases and J by 5 bases, with 17 bases between. The CDR3 is made up of 15 amino acids. Germline CDR1 is DFQATT and CDR2 is SNEGSKA (reference sequence). The CDR3 protein is CSARKHADGHQPQHF. Here the CDR3 DNA reads TGCAGTGCTAGGAAACACGCTGACGGTCATCAGCCCCAGCATTTT.

The chain employs TRBV7-9 and TRBJ1-6; D ambiguous. Germline V gene sequence: CDR1 SEHNR, CDR2 FQNEAQ (reference sequence). The CDR3 covers 15 residues. Trimming took 1 base from V and 7 from J, leaving 11 bases between them. Here the CDR3 DNA reads TGTGCCAGCAGCTTAGTGGCAGGCGGAAATTCACCCCTCCACTTT. Amino acids: CASSLVAGGNSPLHF.

This clonotype was seen only a few times. Here the CDR3 reads CASSAGGASNTEAFF. CDR3 DNA sequence: TGTGCCAGCAGCGCCGGCGGGGCATCGAACACTGAAGCTTTCTTT. The J gene is TRBJ1-1, the V gene TRBV7-2; possible D gene TRBD1, 5 bases. Germline V gene sequence: CDR1 SGHTA, CDR2 FQGNSA. This CDR3 comprises 15 residues. Trimming removed 5 bases at V and 1 base at J, with 14 bases between.

This clonotype was found a few times. The rearrangement joins TRBV6-5 to TRBJ1-1; D may be TRBD1 (5 bases). CDR1 and CDR2 from the germline V gene are MNHEY and SVGAGI. The CDR3 runs to 15 residues. V lost 0 bases to trimming and J lost 8 bases, with 16 bases between them. CDR3 protein: CASSYSGTSIEEAFF. For the CDR3, the DNA is TGTGCCAGCAGTTACTCCGGGACGTCGATTGAGGAAGCTTTCTTT.

Only a few counts were recorded for this clonotype. The J gene is TRBJ2-7, the V gene TRBV5-1; 8 bases fit TRBD1. V shed 4 bases, J shed 6 bases, and the junction held 6 bases outside the gene matches. This CDR3 has 13 amino acids. The germline V gene encodes CDR1 SGHRS and CDR2 YFSETQ. CDR3 nucleotide sequence: TGCGCCAGCAGCGGTGGACAGGGTTTCGAGCAGTACTTC. Amino acids: CASSGGQGFEQYF.

Only a few counts were recorded for this clonotype. The CDR3 here is CATAPHGGSLGWEQFF. CDR3 DNA sequence: TGTGCCACAGCCCCCCATGGGGGGAGCCTTGGGTGGGAGCAGTTCTTC. This chain links TRBV4-2 with TRBJ2-1; TRBD2 might be the D (6 bases). The V end was cut by 10 bases, the J end by 10 bases, with 29 bases between. Germline V gene sequence: CDR1 LGHNA, CDR2 YNFKEQ. This CDR3 spans 16 amino acids.

This clonotype showed up just a few times. This chain uses TRBV20-1 with TRBJ2-1, with a weak D call TRBD2 (6 bases). This CDR3 contains 11 residues. Trimming took off 5 bases at V and 8 bases at J, with 10 bases between the two ends. CDR1 DFQATT and CDR2 SNEGSKA come from the germline V gene (reference sequence). The CDR3 coding sequence is TGCAGTGCTGACAAGCGGGATGAGCAGTTCTTC. Its translation is CSADKRDEQFF.

This clonotype was detected a few times. This chain links TRBV7-6 with TRBJ2-1; TRBD1 aligns across 9 bases. In germline, CDR1 is SGHVS, CDR2 FNYEAQ. With V trimmed by 1 base and J by 6 bases, 4 bases remained unmatched. The CDR3 covers 15 residues. The CDR3, as DNA: TGTGCCAGCAGCTTAGTGGGACAGGGCTTCAATGAGCAGTTCTTC. Protein sequence: CASSLVGQGFNEQFF.

This chain links TRBV9 with TRBJ2-3; D is unclear. The germline V and J ends were trimmed by 0 bases and 2 bases, with 4 bases remaining between them. Germline CDR1 reads SGDLS; CDR2 reads YYNGEE. This CDR3 is 13 amino acids long. CDR3 residues: CASSVGATDTQYF. As DNA, the CDR3 is TGTGCCAGCAGCGTAGGCGCCACAGATACGCAGTATTTT.

This chain connects TRBV6-2 or TRBV6-3 to TRBJ2-7, with TRBD1 matching over 9 bases. Germline trimming cut 5 bases from V and 2 bases from J; bases unmatched to any gene: 7. Germline V CDR1 and CDR2: MNHEY, SVGEGT. This CDR3 region has 15 residues. The CDR3 protein is CASSHGTGNPYEQYF. The CDR3 nucleotides read TGTGCCAGCAGTCACGGGACAGGGAACCCCTACGAGCAGTACTTC.